The sample holds a few counts of the clone carrying this T cell receptor (beta chain). Its antigen is undetermined. The entry originates in a study of OX40 agonist ivuxolimab in advanced cancers. Trimming shortened V by 6 bases and J by 7 bases, and 10 bases separated the two germline ends. The germline gives CDR1 LNHDA, CDR2 SQIVND (reference sequence). The CDR3 sequence is 12 residues long. Assay: immunoSEQ multiplex PCR; the TCRdb copy retains only in-frame clones and omits some. Here the sample spans about 53,000 clones, 75% to 80% being singletons. Regarding the study as a whole: Clonal expansion by week 6 occurred in CD4+ and CD8+ blood T cells (at 0.1 to 3.0 mg/kg).

This material consisted of CD4+ or CD8+ T cells sorted from blood, taken in a trial of the OX40 agonist ivuxolimab. The rearrangement joins TRBV19 to TRBJ1-5, with D possibly being TRBD1 (5 bases). The receptor comes from an adult with an advanced solid tumor such as melanoma, head and neck, liver or kidney cancer. CDR3 sequence (DNA): TGTGCCAGTAGCGGGGGGGAACAGCCCCAGCATTTT. This encodes CASSGGEQPQHF.